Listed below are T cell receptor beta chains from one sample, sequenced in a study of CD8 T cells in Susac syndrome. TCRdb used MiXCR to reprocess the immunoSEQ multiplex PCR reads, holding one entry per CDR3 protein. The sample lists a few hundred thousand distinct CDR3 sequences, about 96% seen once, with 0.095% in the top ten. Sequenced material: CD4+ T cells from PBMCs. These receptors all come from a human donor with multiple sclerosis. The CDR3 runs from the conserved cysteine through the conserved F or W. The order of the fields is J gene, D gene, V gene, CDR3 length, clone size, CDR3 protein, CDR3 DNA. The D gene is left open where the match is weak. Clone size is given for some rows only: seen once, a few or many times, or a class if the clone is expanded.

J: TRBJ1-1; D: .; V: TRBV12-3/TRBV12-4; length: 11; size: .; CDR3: CASTIYTEAFF; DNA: TGTGCCAGCACCATTTACACTGAAGCTTTCTTT
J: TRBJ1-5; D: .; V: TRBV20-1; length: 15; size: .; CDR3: CSASEGGSGNQPQHF; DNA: TGCAGTGCTAGCGAGGGTGGTTCCGGCAATCAGCCCCAGCATTTT
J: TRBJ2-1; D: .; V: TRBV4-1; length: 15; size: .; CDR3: CASSQDVTPSHEQFF; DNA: TGCGCCAGCAGCCAAGATGTGACTCCCTCTCATGAGCAGTTCTTC
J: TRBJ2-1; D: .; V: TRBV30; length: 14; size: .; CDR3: CAWSALGAYNEQFF; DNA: TGTGCCTGGAGTGCCCTCGGCGCGTACAATGAGCAGTTCTTC
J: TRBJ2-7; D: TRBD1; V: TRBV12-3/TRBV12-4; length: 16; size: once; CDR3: CASSLPAGTGPYEQYF; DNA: TGTGCCAGCAGTCTCCCCGCCGGGACAGGACCCTACGAGCAGTACTTC
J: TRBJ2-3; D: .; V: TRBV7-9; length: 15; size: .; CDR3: CASSPLPGVGDTQYF; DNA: TGTGCCAGCAGCCCCCTACCCGGGGTTGGAGATACGCAGTATTTT
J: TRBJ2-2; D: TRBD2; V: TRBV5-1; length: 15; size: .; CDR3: CASSSVAGDPGELFF; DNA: TGCGCCAGCAGCTCGGTAGCGGGAGATCCCGGGGAGCTGTTTTTT
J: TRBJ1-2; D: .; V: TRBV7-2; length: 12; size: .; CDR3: CASSTRAYGYTF; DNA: TGTGCCAGCAGTACCCGGGCCTATGGCTACACCTTC
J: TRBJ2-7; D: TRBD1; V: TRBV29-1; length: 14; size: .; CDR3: CSVEPDRGTYEQYF; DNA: TGCAGCGTCGAGCCTGACAGGGGCACCTACGAGCAGTACTTC
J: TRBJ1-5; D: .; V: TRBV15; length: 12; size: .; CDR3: CATSTRNQPQHF; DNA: TGTGCCACCAGCACCAGGAATCAGCCCCAGCATTTT
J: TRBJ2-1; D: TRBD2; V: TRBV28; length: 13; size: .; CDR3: CASSPAGGNEQFF; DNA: TGTGCCAGCAGCCCAGCGGGAGGTAATGAGCAGTTCTTC
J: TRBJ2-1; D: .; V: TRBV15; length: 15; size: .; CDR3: CATTSWGVSYNEQFF; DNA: TGTGCCACCACCAGTTGGGGGGTCTCCTACAATGAGCAGTTCTTC
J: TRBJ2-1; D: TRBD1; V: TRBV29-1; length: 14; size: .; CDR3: CSVGSTGSYNEQFF; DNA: TGCAGCGTTGGGTCGACAGGGAGTTACAATGAGCAGTTCTTC
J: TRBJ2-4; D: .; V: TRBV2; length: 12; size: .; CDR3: CASGRDGNIQYF; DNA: TGTGCCAGCGGCCGGGACGGAAACATTCAGTACTTC
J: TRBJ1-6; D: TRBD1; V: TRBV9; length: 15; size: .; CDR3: CASSVGGRGNSPLHF; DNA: TGTGCCAGCAGCGTAGGAGGCAGGGGGAATTCACCCCTCCACTTT
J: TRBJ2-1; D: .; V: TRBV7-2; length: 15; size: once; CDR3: CASSRSGGPHNEQFF; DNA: TGTGCCAGCAGCAGATCTGGGGGCCCCCACAATGAGCAGTTCTTC
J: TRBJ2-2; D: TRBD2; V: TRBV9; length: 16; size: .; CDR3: CASSPLTSGSTGELFF; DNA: TGTGCCAGCAGCCCCCTGACTAGCGGATCCACCGGGGAGCTGTTTTTT
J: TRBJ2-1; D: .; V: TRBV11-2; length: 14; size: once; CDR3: CASSLDGGYNEQFF; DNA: TGTGCCAGCAGCTTGGACGGCGGGTACAATGAGCAGTTCTTC
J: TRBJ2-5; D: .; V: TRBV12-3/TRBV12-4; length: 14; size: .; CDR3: CASSLIGYQETQYF; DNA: TGTGCCAGCAGTTTAATTGGATACCAAGAGACCCAGTACTTC
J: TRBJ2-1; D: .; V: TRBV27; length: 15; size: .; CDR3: CASRTNMGLVYEQFF; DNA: TGTGCCAGCAGGACTAACATGGGTCTAGTCTATGAGCAGTTCTTC
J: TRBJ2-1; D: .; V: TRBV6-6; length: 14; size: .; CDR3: CASTPRAAPNEQFF; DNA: TGTGCCAGCACCCCGAGAGCCGCCCCCAATGAGCAGTTCTTC
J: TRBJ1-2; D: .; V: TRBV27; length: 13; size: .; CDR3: CASRAAGGEGYTF; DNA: TGTGCCAGCAGGGCGGCGGGGGGAGAGGGCTACACCTTC
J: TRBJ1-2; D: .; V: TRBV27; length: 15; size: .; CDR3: CASRTGRGANYGYTF; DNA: TGTGCCAGCAGGACAGGAAGAGGGGCTAACTATGGCTACACCTTC
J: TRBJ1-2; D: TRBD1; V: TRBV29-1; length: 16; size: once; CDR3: CSALRGTAWAEDGYTF; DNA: TGCAGCGCCTTGAGGGGGACAGCCTGGGCAGAGGATGGCTACACCTTC
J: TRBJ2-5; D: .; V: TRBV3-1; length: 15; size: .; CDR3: CASSQDPAIQETQYF; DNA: TGTGCCAGCAGCCAAGATCCAGCAATACAAGAGACCCAGTACTTC
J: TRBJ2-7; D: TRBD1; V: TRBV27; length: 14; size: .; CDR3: CASSLQGAQLEQYF; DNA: TGTGCCAGCAGTTTGCAGGGGGCCCAACTCGAGCAGTACTTC
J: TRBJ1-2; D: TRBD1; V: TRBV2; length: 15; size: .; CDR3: CASSPWDSMVYGYTF; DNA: TGTGCCAGCAGCCCCTGGGACAGTATGGTCTATGGCTACACCTTC
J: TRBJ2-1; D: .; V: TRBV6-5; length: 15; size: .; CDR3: CASSYSFPTPNEQFF; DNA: TGTGCCAGCAGTTACTCCTTCCCAACCCCCAATGAGCAGTTCTTC
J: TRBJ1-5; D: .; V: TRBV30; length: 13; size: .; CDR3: CAWSTSSNQPQHF; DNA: TGTGCCTGGAGTACTTCAAGCAATCAGCCCCAGCATTTT
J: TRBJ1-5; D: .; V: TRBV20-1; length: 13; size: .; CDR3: CSAEDQQGQPQHF; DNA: TGCAGTGCCGAGGACCAACAAGGACAGCCCCAGCATTTT
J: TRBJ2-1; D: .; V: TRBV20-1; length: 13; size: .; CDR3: CSARGTTHNEQFF; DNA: TGCAGTGCTAGAGGGACTACCCACAATGAGCAGTTCTTC
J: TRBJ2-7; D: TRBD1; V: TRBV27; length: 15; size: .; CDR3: CASSWTGTGAHEQYF; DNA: TGTGCCAGCAGTTGGACCGGGACAGGTGCGCACGAGCAGTACTTC
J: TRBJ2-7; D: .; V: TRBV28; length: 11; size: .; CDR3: CASSPRGEQYF; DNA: TGTGCCAGCAGTCCCCGCGGGGAGCAGTACTTC
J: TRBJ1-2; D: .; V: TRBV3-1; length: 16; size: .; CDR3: CASSQTTTEKAYGYTF; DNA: TGTGCCAGCAGCCAGACGACGACAGAGAAGGCCTATGGCTACACCTTC
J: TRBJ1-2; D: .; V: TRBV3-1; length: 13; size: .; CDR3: CASSQEYIRGYTF; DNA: TGTGCCAGCAGCCAAGAATATATCCGTGGCTACACCTTC
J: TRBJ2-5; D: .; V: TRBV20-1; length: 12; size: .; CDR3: CSASLPEETQYF; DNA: TGCAGTGCCTCCCTCCCGGAGGAGACCCAGTACTTC
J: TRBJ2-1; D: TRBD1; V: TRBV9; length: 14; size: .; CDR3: CASSAGTGGYEQFF; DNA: TGTGCCAGCAGCGCCGGGACAGGGGGGTATGAGCAGTTCTTC
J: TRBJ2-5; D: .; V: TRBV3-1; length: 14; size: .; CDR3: CASSQGMGQETQYF; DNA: TGTGCCAGCAGCCAAGGGATGGGACAAGAGACCCAGTACTTC
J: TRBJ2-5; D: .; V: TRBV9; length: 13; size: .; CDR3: CASSTGARETQYF; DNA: TGTGCCAGCAGTACCGGGGCTAGAGAGACCCAGTACTTC
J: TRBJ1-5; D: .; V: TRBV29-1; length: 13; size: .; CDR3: CSVVNRAGAPQHF; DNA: TGCAGCGTGGTAAACCGAGCGGGTGCGCCCCAGCATTTT
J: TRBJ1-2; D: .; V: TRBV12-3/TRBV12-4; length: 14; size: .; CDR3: CASSPRRANYGYTF; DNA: TGTGCCAGCAGCCCACGCAGGGCTAACTATGGCTACACCTTC
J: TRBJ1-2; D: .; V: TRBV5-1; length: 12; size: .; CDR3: CASSLEGVGYTF; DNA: TGCGCCAGCAGCTTGGAAGGGGTCGGCTACACCTTC
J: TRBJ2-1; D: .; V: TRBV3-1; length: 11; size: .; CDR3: CASSQRTLQFF; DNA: TGTGCCAGCAGCCAAAGGACGCTTCAGTTCTTC
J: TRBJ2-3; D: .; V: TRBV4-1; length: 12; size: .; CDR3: CASSQRGNTQYF; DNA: TGCGCCAGCAGCCAGAGGGGAAATACGCAGTATTTT
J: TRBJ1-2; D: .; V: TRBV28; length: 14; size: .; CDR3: CASSNRDIIYGYTF; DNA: TGTGCCAGCAGTAACCGGGACATCATTTATGGCTACACCTTC
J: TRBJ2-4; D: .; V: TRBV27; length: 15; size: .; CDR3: CASSFHATTGNIQYF; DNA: TGTGCCAGCAGTTTCCACGCGACCACAGGAAACATTCAGTACTTC
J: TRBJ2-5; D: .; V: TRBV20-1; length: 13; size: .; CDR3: CSASLTVGETQYF; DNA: TGCAGTGCTAGTTTGACCGTGGGGGAGACCCAGTACTTC
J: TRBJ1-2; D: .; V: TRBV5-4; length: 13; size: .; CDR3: CASRTGAAYGYTF; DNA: TGTGCCAGCAGGACTGGGGCCGCGTATGGCTACACCTTC
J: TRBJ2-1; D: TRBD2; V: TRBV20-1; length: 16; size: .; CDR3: CSASNREGRGYNEQFF; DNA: TGCAGTGCTTCTAATAGGGAGGGCCGTGGCTACAATGAGCAGTTCTTC
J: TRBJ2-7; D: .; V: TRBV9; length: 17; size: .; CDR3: CASSVGSGQIFPYEQYF; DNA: TGTGCCAGCAGCGTAGGAAGTGGGCAGATCTTCCCCTACGAGCAGTACTTC
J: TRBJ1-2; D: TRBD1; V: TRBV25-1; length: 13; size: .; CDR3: CASRDSSNYGYTF; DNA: TGTGCCAGCCGGGACAGTTCTAACTATGGCTACACCTTC
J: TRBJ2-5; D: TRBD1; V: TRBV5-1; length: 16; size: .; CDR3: CASSHASGTGQETQYF; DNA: TGCGCCAGCAGCCACGCATCCGGGACAGGCCAAGAGACCCAGTACTTC
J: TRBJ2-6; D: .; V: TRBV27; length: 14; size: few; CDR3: CASSFLSGANVLTF; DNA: TGTGCCAGCAGTTTTCTCTCTGGGGCCAACGTCCTGACTTTC
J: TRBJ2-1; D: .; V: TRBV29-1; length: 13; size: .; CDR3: CSVEEQRYNEQFF; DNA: TGCAGCGTTGAAGAGCAGAGGTACAATGAGCAGTTCTTC
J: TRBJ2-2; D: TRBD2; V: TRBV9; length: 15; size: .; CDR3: CASSPLAANTGELFF; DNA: TGTGCCAGCAGCCCACTAGCGGCGAACACCGGGGAGCTGTTTTTT
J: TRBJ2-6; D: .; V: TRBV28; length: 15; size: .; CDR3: CASSLLFSGANVLTF; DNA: TGTGCCAGCAGTTTACTCTTCTCTGGGGCCAACGTCCTGACTTTC
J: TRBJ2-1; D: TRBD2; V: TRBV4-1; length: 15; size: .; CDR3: CASRSSSGRRNEQFF; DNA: TGCGCCAGCAGGTCCTCTAGCGGGAGGCGCAATGAGCAGTTCTTC
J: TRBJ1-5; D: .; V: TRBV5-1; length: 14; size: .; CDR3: CASSLNGLEQPQHF; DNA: TGCGCCAGCAGCTTGAATGGGCTGGAACAGCCCCAGCATTTT